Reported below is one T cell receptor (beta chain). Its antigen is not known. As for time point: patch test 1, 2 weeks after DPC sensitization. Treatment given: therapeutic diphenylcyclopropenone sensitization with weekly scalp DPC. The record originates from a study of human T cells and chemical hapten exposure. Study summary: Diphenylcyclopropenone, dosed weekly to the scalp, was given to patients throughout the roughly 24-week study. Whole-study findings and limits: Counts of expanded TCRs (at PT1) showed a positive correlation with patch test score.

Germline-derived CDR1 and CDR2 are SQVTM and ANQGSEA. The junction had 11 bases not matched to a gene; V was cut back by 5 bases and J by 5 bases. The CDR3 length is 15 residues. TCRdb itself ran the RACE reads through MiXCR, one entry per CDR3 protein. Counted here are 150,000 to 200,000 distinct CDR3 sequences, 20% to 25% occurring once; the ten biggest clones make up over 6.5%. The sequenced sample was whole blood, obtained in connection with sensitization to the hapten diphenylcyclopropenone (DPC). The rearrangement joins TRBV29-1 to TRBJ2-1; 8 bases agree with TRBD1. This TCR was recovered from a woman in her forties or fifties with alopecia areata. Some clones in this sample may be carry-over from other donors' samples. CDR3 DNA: TGCAGCGTTCGATCCCGGGACAGGACTAACAATGAGCAGTTCTTC. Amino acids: CSVRSRDRTNNEQFF.